This T cell receptor (beta chain) was sequenced during a study of Ad26.COV2.S vaccination and SARS-CoV-2 variants. The assay was immunoSEQ multiplex PCR, and TCRdb's table has in-frame clones only and misses some. The sample lists about 680,000 clones, approximately 88% seen once, with over 1.3% in the top ten. The treatment was: over 15 received Ad26.COV2.S at low or high dose, single or two shots; roughly five received placebo; per-sample allocation not given. Collection of the samples took place on day 63 after the first injection of vaccine or placebo. The V and J ends lost 3 bases and 8 bases, in that order; junction bases with no gene match: 9. This CDR3 contains 15 residues. The germline V gene has CDR1 LNHDA and CDR2 SQIVND (reference sequence).

The clonotype was recovered from a person between 18 and 59 years old who received the Ad26.COV2.S COVID-19 vaccine or a placebo. The chain uses TRBV19 and TRBJ1-4; TRBD1 matches 7 bases. The sample was peripheral blood, taken in a trial of Ad26.COV2.S vaccine versus placebo. This CDR3 reads CASSITGEVGEKLFF. The CDR3 bases are TGTGCCAGTAGTATCACAGGGGAGGTTGGCGAAAAACTGTTTTTT. The full variable domain, its missing parts supplied by reference TRBV19 and TRBJ1-4, is DGGITQSPKYLFRKEGQNVTLSCEQNLNHDAMYWYRQDPGQGLRLIYYSQIVNDFQKGDIAEGYSVSREKKESFPLTVTSAQKNPTAFYLCASSITGEVGEKLFFGSGTQLSVL.